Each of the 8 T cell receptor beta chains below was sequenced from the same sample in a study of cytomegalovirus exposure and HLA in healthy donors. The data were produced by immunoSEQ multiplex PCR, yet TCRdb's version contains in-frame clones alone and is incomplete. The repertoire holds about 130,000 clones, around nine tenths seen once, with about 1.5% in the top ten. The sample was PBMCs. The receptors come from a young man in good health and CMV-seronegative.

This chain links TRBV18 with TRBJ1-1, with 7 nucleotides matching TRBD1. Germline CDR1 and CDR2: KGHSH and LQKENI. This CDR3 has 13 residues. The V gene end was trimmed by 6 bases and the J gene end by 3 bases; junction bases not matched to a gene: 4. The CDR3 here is CASSADRHTEAFF. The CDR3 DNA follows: TGTGCCAGCTCCGCGGACAGGCACACTGAAGCTTTCTTT.

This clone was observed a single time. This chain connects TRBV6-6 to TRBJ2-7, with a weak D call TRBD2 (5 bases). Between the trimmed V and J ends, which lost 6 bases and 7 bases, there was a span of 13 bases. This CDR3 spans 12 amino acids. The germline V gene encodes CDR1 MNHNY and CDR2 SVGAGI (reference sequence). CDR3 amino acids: CASRRLSNEQYF. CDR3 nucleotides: TGTGCCAGCAGGAGACTATCCAATGAGCAGTACTTC.

The CDR3 region is CSVRLAGGIAKNIQYF. The CDR3 DNA reads TGCAGCGTAAGGCTAGCGGGAGGAATAGCCAAAAACATTCAGTACTTC. The V call is TRBV29-1, the J call TRBJ2-4; 11 positions agree with TRBD2. The CDR3 sequence is 16 residues long. Germline-derived CDR1 and CDR2 are SQVTM and ANQGSEA. V dropped 6 bases and J dropped 0; count of bases not matched to a gene: 7.

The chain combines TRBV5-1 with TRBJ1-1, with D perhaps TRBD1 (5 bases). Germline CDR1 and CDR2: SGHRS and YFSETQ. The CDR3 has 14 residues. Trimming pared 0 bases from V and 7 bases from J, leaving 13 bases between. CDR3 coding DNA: TGCGCCAGCAGCTTGGCCGCCGACAGCGTTGAAGCTTTCTTT. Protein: CASSLAADSVEAFF.

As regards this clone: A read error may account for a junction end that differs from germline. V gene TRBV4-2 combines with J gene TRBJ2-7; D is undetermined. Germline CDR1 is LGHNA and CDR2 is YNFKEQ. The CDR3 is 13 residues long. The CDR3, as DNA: TGTGCCAGCAGCCAAGTAAGCTCCCACGAGCAGTACTTC. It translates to CASSQVSSHEQYF.

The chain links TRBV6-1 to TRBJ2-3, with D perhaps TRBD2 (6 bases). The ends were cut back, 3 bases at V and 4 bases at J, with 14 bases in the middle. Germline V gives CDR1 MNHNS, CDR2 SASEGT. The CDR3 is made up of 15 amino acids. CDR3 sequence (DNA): TGTGCCAGCAGTGAGATAGGTTGGGGGGCAGATACGCAGTATTTT. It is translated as CASSEIGWGADTQYF.

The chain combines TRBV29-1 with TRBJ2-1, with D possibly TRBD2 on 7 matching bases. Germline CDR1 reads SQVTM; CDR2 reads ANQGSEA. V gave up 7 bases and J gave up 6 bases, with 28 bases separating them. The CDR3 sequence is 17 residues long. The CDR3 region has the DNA TGCAGCGCCGGGGGGTTTGGGTTAGGTCAGGGGACCAATGAGCAGTTCTTC. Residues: CSAGGFGLGQGTNEQFF.

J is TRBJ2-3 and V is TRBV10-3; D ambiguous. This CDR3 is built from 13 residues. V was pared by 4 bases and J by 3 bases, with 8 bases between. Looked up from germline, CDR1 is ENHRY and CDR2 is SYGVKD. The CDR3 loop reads CAISAGGTDTQYF. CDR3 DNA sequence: TGTGCCATCAGTGCCGGCGGAACAGATACGCAGTATTTT.